This TCR beta chain was sequenced during a study of blood T cell repertoires in COVID-19. Which cohort a participant joined came from the clinical history participants gave. Assay used: immunoSEQ multiplex PCR; TCRdb lists only in-frame clones, some missing. The sample contains 300,000 to 450,000 clones, 88% of which appear only once. Germline CDR1 SGHDT, CDR2 YYEEEE. Trimming left V 5 bases short and J 0 bases short, with 12 bases between. The CDR3 loop spans 15 amino acids. The material sequenced was PBMCs or T cells enriched from blood (not recorded which). The receptor was isolated from a woman aged 18-35 years who had recovered from COVID-19. The chain employs TRBV5-6 and TRBJ2-1, with a tentative D call TRBD1 (6 bases). As DNA, the CDR3 is TGTGCCAGCAGTCGGACAGACAGCTCCTACAATGAGCAGTTCTTC. Encoded protein: CASSRTDSSYNEQFF.